The T cell receptor beta chain under discussion was sequenced for a study of blood T cell repertoires in COVID-19 (dated by TCRdb to about 2020). Looking at the study overall: Collaborator samples came from the United States, Italy and Spain and covered acute and convalescent phases of COVID-19. HLA class I and class II types, where available, came from metadata supplied by the sample provider rather than from assay-based typing. The repertoires were made available in a free public database intended to serve as a resource for research on the immune response to SARS-CoV-2. Nearly every sample came with metadata listing a de-identified subject ID, COVID-19 status, age in years and sex. The prospective study material was composed of cDNA or gDNA derived from T cells, B-cell-depleted T cells, or PBMCs. Deeply sampled blood TCRbeta repertoires from subjects exposed to, actively infected with, or recovered from COVID-19 were included in the dataset. Samples were obtained from the ongoing ImmuneRACE study (first 160 participants) and from 1,000 to 1,500 subjects provided by 6 global collaborators.

Each collaborating institution followed its own protocols to collect whole blood in K2EDTA tubes. For TCRbeta analysis, collaborators shipped samples as frozen whole blood, isolated PBMCs, or DNA extracted from either of those sample types. TCRbeta CDR3 regions were amplified from genomic DNA by means of the immunoSEQ Assay, a bias-controlled multiplex PCR. The authors' analysis ran thus. Nucleated cell counts per sample were estimated from amplification of reference gene primers within the assay. To quantify the absolute abundance of each unique TCRbeta CDR3 rearrangement, sequence reads were collapsed and filtered. For each sample, productive Simpson clonality was calculated as the square root of Simpson's diversity index across productive rearrangements. Imported from immuneACCESS, the table was reduced by TCRdb to in-frame sequences with V and J called. These copies leave out some clones; in studies compared against another copy, an unresolved V gene accounts for under half, and the cause of the remainder is not known. That table is the source of V, J and clone size, and D and trimming were worked out from the DNA. The sample includes fewer than 110,000 clones, with 89% observed a single time. Jointly, the top ten make up about 4% of the sample.

As for this clone: The antigen it recognizes is unknown. The record has no base qualities; no much larger clone is one base away.

The study at large found these results: The quantity of clinical and demographic metadata differed by source and by participant and was supplied without curation.

CDR3 length: 18 amino acids, cysteine to phenylalanine. Just the 54-base CDR3 DNA is kept, in frame starting at base 1. The germline V gene provides CDR1 SGDLS and CDR2 YYNGEE. Unmatched junction bases come to 8, with V trimmed by 3 bases and J by 1 base. The specimen was peripheral blood. The source of this sequence is a woman aged 55 to 70 with acute or convalescent COVID-19. Rearrangement joined TRBV9 to TRBJ2-3; 13 bases in the junction line up with TRBD2. The CDR3 protein is CASSATSGRAEGTDTQYF. The DNA sequence is given as TGTGCCAGCAGCGCCACTAGCGGGAGGGCCGAGGGCACAGATACGCAGTATTTT.